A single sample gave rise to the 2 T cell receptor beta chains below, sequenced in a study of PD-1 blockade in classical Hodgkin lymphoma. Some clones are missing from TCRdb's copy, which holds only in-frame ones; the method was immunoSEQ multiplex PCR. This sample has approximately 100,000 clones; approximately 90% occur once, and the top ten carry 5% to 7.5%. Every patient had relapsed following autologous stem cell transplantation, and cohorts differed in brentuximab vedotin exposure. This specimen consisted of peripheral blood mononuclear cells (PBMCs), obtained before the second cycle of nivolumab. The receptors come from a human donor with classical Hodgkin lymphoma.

CDR3 sequence: CASSLGGAGAKYEQYF. CDR3 DNA sequence: TGTGCCAGCAGCTTAGGGGGGGCAGGGGCGAAATACGAGCAGTACTTC. This chain links TRBV7-2 with TRBJ2-7, with D possibly called TRBD1 or TRBD2 (6 bases each). Germline V gene sequence: CDR1 SGHTA, CDR2 FQGNSA. The ends were cut back, 1 base at V and 4 bases at J, with 17 bases in the middle. The CDR3 spans 16 residues.

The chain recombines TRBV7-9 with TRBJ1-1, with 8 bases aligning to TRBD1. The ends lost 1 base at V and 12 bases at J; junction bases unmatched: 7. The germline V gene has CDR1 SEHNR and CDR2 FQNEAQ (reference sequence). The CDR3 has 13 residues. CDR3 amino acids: CASSLVYRGASFF. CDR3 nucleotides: TGTGCCAGCAGCTTAGTCTACAGGGGGGCTTCTTTCTTT.